The rows below give T cell receptor beta chains drawn from one sample of a study of blood T cell repertoires in COVID-19. Repertoires were generated with immunoSEQ multiplex PCR, while TCRdb's copy carries only in-frame clones and drops some. The sample holds approximately 100,000 clones, 75% to 90% seen once. Sequenced input: peripheral blood. These receptors were taken from an elderly woman with acute or convalescent COVID-19. Both conserved end residues are part of each CDR3. Fields, in order: clone size, D gene, V gene, J gene, CDR3 protein, CDR3 DNA. The D gene is left open where the match is weak. Clone size, where shown, is once, few, many, or a class for clones that have expanded.

>.|.|TRBV29-1|TRBJ2-5
CSVERSQETQYF
TGCAGCGTTGAACGTTCCCAAGAGACCCAGTACTTC
>.|TRBD1|TRBV28|TRBJ1-2
CASSSHRGLNYGYTF
TGTGCCAGCAGTTCTCACAGGGGTTTAAACTATGGCTACACCTTC
>few|.|TRBV30|TRBJ1-1
CAWNLQGNTEAFF
TGTGCCTGGAACCTACAGGGTAACACTGAAGCTTTCTTT
>.|.|TRBV7-2|TRBJ2-7
CASSPQAGSYEQYF
TGTGCCAGCAGCCCCCAGGCGGGTTCCTACGAGCAGTACTTC
>.|TRBD2|TRBV10-3|TRBJ2-5
CAISPTSGGAGETQYF
TGTGCCATCAGTCCCACTAGCGGGGGGGCAGGCGAGACCCAGTACTTC
>.|TRBD2|TRBV3-1/TRBV3-2|TRBJ2-1
CASSQRGANNEQFF
TGTGCCAGCAGCCAGCGGGGGGCGAACAATGAGCAGTTCTTC
>.|TRBD1|TRBV5-1|TRBJ2-5
CASSGTGWETQYF
TGCGCCAGCAGCGGGACAGGGTGGGAGACCCAGTACTTC
>.|TRBD1|TRBV10-2|TRBJ1-6
CASSGQGAVALHF
TGCGCCAGCAGTGGACAGGGGGCAGTGGCCCTCCACTTT
>.|.|TRBV6-1|TRBJ2-4
CASSGPPAGQKNIQYF
TGTGCCAGCAGTGGCCCCCCTGCAGGGCAGAAAAACATTCAGTACTTC
>.|.|TRBV12-5|TRBJ2-3
CASGPTAAADTQYF
TGTGCTAGTGGACCGACTGCTGCTGCAGATACGCAGTATTTT
>.|.|TRBV10-2|TRBJ2-3
CASSESNTQYF
TGCGCCAGCAGTGAATCTAATACGCAGTATTTT
>.|TRBD2|TRBV19|TRBJ2-5
CASSIGGLARETQYF
TGTGCCAGTAGTATTGGGGGACTAGCGAGAGAGACCCAGTACTTC
>.|TRBD2|TRBV4-1|TRBJ2-3
CASSIGTSGTPGNTQYF
TGCGCCAGCAGCATCGGGACTAGCGGCACCCCAGGTAATACGCAGTATTTT
>.|.|TRBV18|TRBJ1-2
CASSPRGEDYGYTF
TGTGCCAGCTCACCACGAGGGGAGGACTATGGCTACACCTTC
>.|TRBD2|TRBV3-1/TRBV3-2|TRBJ2-1
CASSQATLAGGNNEQFF
TGTGCCAGCAGCCAAGCGACACTAGCGGGGGGAAACAATGAGCAGTTCTTC
>.|.|TRBV11-2|TRBJ2-1
CASSRSGNEQFF
TGTGCCAGCAGCCGTTCGGGAAATGAGCAGTTCTTC
>.|.|TRBV28|TRBJ2-7
CASSSPSVNYEQYF
TGTGCCAGCAGTTCCCCTAGCGTTAACTACGAGCAGTACTTC
>.|TRBD2|TRBV2|TRBJ2-5
CASSEDLAGSGETQYF
TGTGCCAGCAGTGAAGATCTAGCGGGGAGTGGAGAGACCCAGTACTTC
>.|.|TRBV12-3/TRBV12-4|TRBJ1-1
CASNPGLSTEAFF
TGTGCCAGCAACCCAGGGCTGAGCACTGAAGCTTTCTTT
>.|.|TRBV28|TRBJ1-1
CASSAGATTEAFF
TGTGCCAGCAGTGCAGGGGCAACCACTGAAGCTTTCTTT
>.|TRBD2|TRBV28|TRBJ2-1
CASSRLAGGKNEQFF
TGTGCCAGCAGCAGACTAGCGGGGGGGAAGAATGAGCAGTTCTTC
>.|TRBD1|TRBV5-6|TRBJ1-6
CASSDGTVPLHF
TGTGCCAGCAGCGATGGGACAGTACCCCTCCACTTT
>.|.|TRBV7-2|TRBJ2-3
CASSYYVPADTQYF
TGTGCCAGCAGCTACTACGTACCCGCAGATACGCAGTATTTT
>.|.|TRBV20-1|TRBJ1-4
CSASLRVFATNEKLFF
TGCAGTGCTAGTCTCCGGGTTTTTGCAACTAATGAAAAACTGTTTTTT
>.|.|TRBV4-1|TRBJ2-2
CASSQGRARRTGELFF
TGCGCCAGCAGCCAAGGCAGGGCCCGACGCACCGGGGAGCTGTTTTTT
>.|TRBD1|TRBV19|TRBJ2-7
CASSRDSSYEQYF
TGTGCCAGTAGTAGGGACAGCTCCTACGAGCAGTACTTC
>.|.|TRBV7-3|TRBJ1-1
CASSLWAGRSEAFF
TGTGCCAGCAGCTTATGGGCAGGGCGGTCTGAAGCTTTCTTT
>.|TRBD1|TRBV5-8|TRBJ2-3
CASSLGQASTDTQYF
TGTGCCAGCAGCCTCGGACAGGCCAGCACAGATACGCAGTATTTT
>.|TRBD2|TRBV5-4|TRBJ2-3
CASSLSSGGVSTDTQYF
TGTGCCAGCAGCTTGAGTAGTGGGGGGGTTAGCACAGATACGCAGTATTTT
>.|TRBD2|TRBV5-5|TRBJ2-3
CASSLFGGEGDTQYF
TGTGCCAGCAGCTTGTTCGGTGGGGAGGGGGATACGCAGTATTTT
>.|.|TRBV29-1|TRBJ2-7
CSGKQGYEQYF
TGCAGCGGAAAACAGGGATACGAGCAGTACTTC
>.|.|TRBV4-2|TRBJ2-2
CASSPGLHTGELFF
TGTGCCAGCAGCCCGGGACTTCACACCGGGGAGCTGTTTTTT
>.|TRBD1|TRBV4-3|TRBJ2-3
CASSQTGGGDTQYF
TGCGCCAGCAGTCAGACAGGGGGCGGAGATACGCAGTATTTT
>.|TRBD2|TRBV28|TRBJ2-2
CASRASGITGELFF
TGTGCCAGCAGGGCTAGCGGGATCACCGGGGAGCTGTTTTTT
>.|TRBD2|TRBV5-1|TRBJ2-3
CASGGLAGISSTDTQYF
TGCGCCAGCGGGGGGCTAGCGGGGATATCTAGCACAGATACGCAGTATTTT
>.|TRBD1|TRBV27|TRBJ1-5
CASTNTGGANNQPQHF
TGTGCCAGCACCAATACAGGGGGGGCTAACAATCAGCCCCAGCATTTT
>once|.|TRBV5-1|TRBJ1-1
CASSRTTGNTEAFF
TGCGCCAGCAGTCGAACGACGGGGAACACTGAAGCTTTCTTT
>.|.|TRBV23-1|TRBJ1-1
CASSQHRDTRHTEAFF
TGCGCCAGCAGTCAGCACCGGGACACACGACACACTGAAGCTTTCTTT
>.|.|TRBV11-2|TRBJ1-5
CASSLVGDQPQHF
TGTGCCAGCAGCTTGGTAGGGGATCAGCCCCAGCATTTT
>.|TRBD1|TRBV6-5|TRBJ2-7
CASSYSRTGAGYEQYF
TGTGCCAGCAGTTACTCGAGGACAGGGGCAGGCTACGAGCAGTACTTC
>.|.|TRBV29-1|TRBJ1-1
CSVSVSEAFF
TGCAGCGTTAGCGTCTCTGAAGCTTTCTTT
>once|.|TRBV12-3/TRBV12-4|TRBJ1-6
CASSYDRASPLHF
TGTGCCAGCAGTTACGACAGAGCGTCACCCCTCCACTTT
>.|.|TRBV5-1|TRBJ2-2
CASSLVQTGELFF
TGCGCCAGCAGCTTGGTCCAGACCGGGGAGCTGTTTTTT
>.|.|TRBV10-3|TRBJ2-1
CAISDSQNEQFF
TGTGCCATCAGTGATTCCCAAAATGAGCAGTTCTTC
>.|.|TRBV7-7|TRBJ1-4
CASSLEGGQGNEKLFF
TGTGCCAGCAGCTTAGAGGGGGGGCAGGGTAATGAAAAACTGTTTTTT
>.|.|TRBV19|TRBJ2-1
CASSPQGMWYNEQFF
TGTGCCAGTAGTCCCCAGGGGATGTGGTACAATGAGCAGTTCTTC